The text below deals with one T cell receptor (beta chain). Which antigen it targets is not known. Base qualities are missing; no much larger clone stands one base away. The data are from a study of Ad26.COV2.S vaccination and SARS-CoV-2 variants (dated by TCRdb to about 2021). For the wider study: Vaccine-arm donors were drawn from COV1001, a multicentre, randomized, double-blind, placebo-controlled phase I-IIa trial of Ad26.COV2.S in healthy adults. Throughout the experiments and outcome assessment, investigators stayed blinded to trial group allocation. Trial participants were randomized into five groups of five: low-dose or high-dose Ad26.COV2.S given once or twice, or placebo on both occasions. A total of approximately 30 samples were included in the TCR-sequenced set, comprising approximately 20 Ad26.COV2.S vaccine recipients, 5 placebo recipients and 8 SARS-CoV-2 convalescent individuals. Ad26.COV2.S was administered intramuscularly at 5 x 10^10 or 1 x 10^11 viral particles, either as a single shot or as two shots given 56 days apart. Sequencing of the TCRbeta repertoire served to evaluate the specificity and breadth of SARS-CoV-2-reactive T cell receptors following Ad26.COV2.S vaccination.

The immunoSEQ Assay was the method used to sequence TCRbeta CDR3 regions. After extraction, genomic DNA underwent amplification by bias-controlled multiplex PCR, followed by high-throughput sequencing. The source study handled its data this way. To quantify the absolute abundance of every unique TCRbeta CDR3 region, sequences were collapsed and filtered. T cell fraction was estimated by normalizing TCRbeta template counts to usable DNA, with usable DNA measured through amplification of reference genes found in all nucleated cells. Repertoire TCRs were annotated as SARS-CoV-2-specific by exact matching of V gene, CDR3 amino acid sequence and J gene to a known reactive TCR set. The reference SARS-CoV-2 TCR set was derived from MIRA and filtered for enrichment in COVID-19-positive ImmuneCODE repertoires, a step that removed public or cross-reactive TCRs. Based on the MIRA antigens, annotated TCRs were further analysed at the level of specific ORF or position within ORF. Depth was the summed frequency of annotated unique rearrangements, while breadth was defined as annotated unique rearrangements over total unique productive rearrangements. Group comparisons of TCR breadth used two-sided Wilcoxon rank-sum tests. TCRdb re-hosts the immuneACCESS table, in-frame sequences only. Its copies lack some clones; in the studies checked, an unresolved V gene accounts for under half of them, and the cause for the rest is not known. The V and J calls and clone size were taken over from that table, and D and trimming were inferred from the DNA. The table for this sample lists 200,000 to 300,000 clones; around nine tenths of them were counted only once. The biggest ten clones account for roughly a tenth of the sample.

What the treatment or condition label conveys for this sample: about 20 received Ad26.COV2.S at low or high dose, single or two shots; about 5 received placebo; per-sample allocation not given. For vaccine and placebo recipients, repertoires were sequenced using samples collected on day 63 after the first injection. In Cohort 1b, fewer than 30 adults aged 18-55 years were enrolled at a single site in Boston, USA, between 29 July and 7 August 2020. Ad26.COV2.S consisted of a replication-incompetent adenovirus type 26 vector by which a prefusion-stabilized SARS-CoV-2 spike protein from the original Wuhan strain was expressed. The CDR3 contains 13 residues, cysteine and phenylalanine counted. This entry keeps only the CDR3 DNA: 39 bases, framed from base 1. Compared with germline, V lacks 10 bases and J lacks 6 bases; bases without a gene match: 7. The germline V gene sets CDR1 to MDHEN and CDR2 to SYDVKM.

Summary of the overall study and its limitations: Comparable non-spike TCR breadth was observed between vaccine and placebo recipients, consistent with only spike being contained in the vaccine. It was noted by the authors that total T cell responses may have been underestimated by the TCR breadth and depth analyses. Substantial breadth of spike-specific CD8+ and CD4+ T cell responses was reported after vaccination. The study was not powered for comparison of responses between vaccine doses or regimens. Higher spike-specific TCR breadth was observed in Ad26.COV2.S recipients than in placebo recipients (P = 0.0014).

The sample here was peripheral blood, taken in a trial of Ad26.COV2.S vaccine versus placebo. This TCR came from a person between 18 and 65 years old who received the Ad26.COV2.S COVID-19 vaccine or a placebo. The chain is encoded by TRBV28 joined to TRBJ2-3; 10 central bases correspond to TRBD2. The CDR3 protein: CATERGGRDTQYF. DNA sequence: TGTGCCACAGAGCGGGGGGGCCGTGATACGCAGTATTTT.